One sample yielded the 22 T cell receptor beta chains listed below, sequenced in a study of shared T cell receptors in the human thymus. Method: immunoSEQ multiplex PCR; TCRdb's copy keeps in-frame clones and lacks some. In the table there are about 660,000 clones, approximately 88% of which are singletons. A further study also used this sample, focusing on human thymus T cells.

Sequenced input: thymocytes. Receptors were obtained from a boy younger than two with a congenital heart defect.

This clone was detected once. The chain combines TRBV28 with TRBJ2-1; TRBD2 is a possible D gene (5 bases). This CDR3 spans 17 amino acids. From germline, CDR1 is MDHEN and CDR2 SYDVKM. Trimming took 6 bases from V and 0 from J, leaving 18 bases between them. CDR3 region: CASSPPRERSSYNEQFF. The CDR3 DNA follows: TGTGCCAGCAGCCCCCCAAGGGAGCGAAGCTCCTACAATGAGCAGTTCTTC.

The J gene is TRBJ1-5, the V gene TRBV19; 11 bases map to TRBD1. CDR3 length: 17 residues. V shed 5 bases and J 5 bases; nucleotides not matched to a gene: 11. Germline assignment: CDR1 LNHDA and CDR2 SQIVND (reference sequence). CDR3 residues: CASSSRDRGTRDQPQHF. CDR3 DNA: TGTGCCAGTAGTTCCCGGGACAGGGGGACCAGGGATCAGCCCCAGCATTTT.

The chain links TRBV28 to TRBJ2-5; a weak D match, TRBD1 (6 bases). This CDR3 has 15 residues. Per germline, CDR1 MDHEN and CDR2 SYDVKM. Deletions cut 5 bases from V and 0 bases from J, with 13 bases between. This CDR3 is CASSVTGLYQETQYF. CDR3 DNA: TGTGCCAGCAGTGTGACAGGACTGTACCAAGAGACCCAGTACTTC.

The rearrangement uses TRBV29-1 and TRBJ2-1, with D unclear. CDR3 length equals 15 residues. Trimming removed 3 bases at V and 2 bases at J, with 14 bases between. Germline V CDR1 and CDR2: SQVTM, ANQGSEA. CDR3 region: CSVELRRPPYNEQFF. The CDR3 nucleotides are TGCAGCGTTGAGCTTCGGAGACCCCCCTACAATGAGCAGTTCTTC.

In this sample, this clone turned up a few times. This chain uses TRBV7-9 with TRBJ1-4; D remains ambiguous. The CDR3 is 16 residues long. Germline V CDR1 and CDR2: SEHNR, FQNEAQ (reference sequence). V dropped 5 bases and J dropped 7 bases, with 20 bases sitting between them. The CDR3 loop is CASSLPGAAEGEKLFF. Written as DNA, the CDR3 is TGTGCCAGCAGCCTCCCTGGTGCGGCGGAGGGTGAAAAACTGTTTTTT.

The V gene is TRBV7-2, the J gene TRBJ2-3, with a possible D match to TRBD1 (5 bases). V lost 5 bases and J 3 bases, leaving 27 bases between the germline ends. The V gene's germline CDR1 is SGHTA and CDR2 FQGNSA. The CDR3 totals 19 residues. Written as DNA, the CDR3 is TGTGCCAGCAGCCCGGAGTTGCCGGACAAGCTGTTGAGAACAGATACGCAGTATTTT. It yields the protein CASSPELPDKLLRTDTQYF.

This clone was seen a single time. CDR3 sequence: CANRGRETEAFF. Here the CDR3 DNA reads TGTGCCAACAGGGGGCGCGAGACTGAAGCTTTCTTT. V and J are TRBV6-1 and TRBJ1-1; TRBD1 agrees at 9 bases. V was clipped by 10 bases and J by 5 bases; unmatched bases: 5. The germline gives CDR1 MNHNS, CDR2 SASEGT. CDR3 length: 12 residues.

The chain couples TRBV29-1 to TRBJ2-7, with 7 positions matching TRBD2. The trim removed 6 bases at V and 2 bases at J, leaving 4 bases unmatched. The CDR3 contains 12 residues. Germline loops: CDR1 SQVTM, CDR2 ANQGSEA. The CDR3 loop is CSVSGVPYEQYF. The CDR3 nucleotides are TGCAGCGTCAGCGGGGTGCCCTACGAGCAGTACTTC.

The V and J genes are TRBV5-1 and TRBJ2-1; 14 bases match TRBD2. V dropped 3 bases and J dropped 4; count of bases not matched to a gene: 6. Germline CDR1 and CDR2: SGHRS and YFSETQ. This CDR3 region has 17 residues. The CDR3: CASSSFWTSGRYNEQFF. CDR3 in DNA: TGCGCCAGCAGCTCCTTTTGGACTAGCGGGAGGTACAATGAGCAGTTCTTC.

As for this clone: In the same sample, other DNA sequences code for this CDR3. V and J are TRBV4-3 and TRBJ2-7; D is unclear. Germline-derived CDR1 and CDR2 are LGHNA and YSLEER. The CDR3 consists of 13 residues. Trimming shortened V by 1 base and J by 0 bases, and 4 bases separated the two germline ends. Here the CDR3 reads CASSQGSSYEQYF. In DNA, the CDR3 is TGCGCCAGCAGCCAAGGTAGCTCCTACGAGCAGTACTTC.

The chain uses TRBV28 and TRBJ2-1, with D perhaps TRBD2 (5 bases). This CDR3 comprises 15 residues. The ends were cut back, 3 bases at V and 4 bases at J, with 13 bases in the middle. From germline, CDR1 is MDHEN and CDR2 SYDVKM. The CDR3 DNA reads as TGTGCCAGCAGTTTTGCGGGTGGGGAATACAATGAGCAGTTCTTC. This codes for CASSFAGGEYNEQFF.

The CDR3 nucleotides are TGTGCCAGCACCGAAGGCGGGACAGGGCATGAGCAGTTCTTC. Protein product: CASTEGGTGHEQFF. V is TRBV7-9 and J is TRBJ2-1, with TRBD1 identical over 9 bases. The V segment lost 7 bases and the J segment 8 bases; nucleotides outside the gene matches: 9. CDR1 SEHNR and CDR2 FQNEAQ come from the germline V gene (reference sequence). This CDR3 has 14 amino acids.

The chain combines TRBV19 with TRBJ1-5; possible D gene TRBD1, 6 bases. Trimming removed 5 bases from V and 5 bases from J, with 10 bases in between. CDR1 is LNHDA, CDR2 SQIVND, per germline (reference sequence). CDR3 size: 13 residues. CDR3 DNA: TGTGCCAGTAGTTGGACAGTCGATCAGCCCCAGCATTTT. Translation: CASSWTVDQPQHF.

The J gene is TRBJ1-2, the V gene TRBV6-1; no definite D call. The V gene's germline CDR1 is MNHNS and CDR2 SASEGT. The germline V and J ends were trimmed by 7 bases and 7 bases, with 10 bases remaining between them. The CDR3 is 11 amino acids. This CDR3 reads CASIHLRGYTF. CDR3 nucleotide sequence: TGTGCCAGCATACATCTTCGTGGCTACACCTTC.

The chain employs TRBV19 and TRBJ2-7; tentatively, D is TRBD2 (5 bases). The CDR3 extends over 13 amino acids. CDR1 LNHDA and CDR2 SQIVND come from the germline V gene (reference sequence). Trimming took 6 bases from V and 2 from J, leaving 11 bases between them. The CDR3 region is CASSRDSAYEQYF. Here the CDR3 DNA reads TGTGCCAGTAGCCGAGATAGCGCCTACGAGCAGTACTTC.

The V gene is TRBV2, the J gene TRBJ1-4, with a weak D call TRBD1 (5 bases). CDR1 is SNHLY and CDR2 is FYNNEI in the germline V gene. The CDR3 extends over 14 amino acids. V shed 4 bases and J shed 11 bases, with 17 bases lying between them. Here the CDR3 reads CASSGIRRGSKLFF. The CDR3 coding sequence is TGTGCCAGCAGTGGTATCCGTCGGGGGTCTAAACTGTTTTTT.

Written as DNA, the CDR3 is TGTGCCAGCAGTTCCCCGGGACAGGGGAGAGGGTCTAACTATGGCTACACCTTC. It specifies CASSSPGQGRGSNYGYTF. This chain connects TRBV27 to TRBJ1-2; 10 positions agree with TRBD1. This CDR3 comprises 18 residues. Per the germline V gene, CDR1 is MNHEY and CDR2 is SMNVEV (reference sequence). Trimming took 4 bases from V and 0 from J; bases not matched to a gene: 11.

V and J are TRBV5-1 and TRBJ2-2; 12 bases are shared with TRBD2. The CDR3 consists of 18 residues. Germline V gene data show CDR1 as SGHRS and CDR2 as YFSETQ. V shed 4 bases, J shed 6 bases, and the junction held 13 bases outside the gene matches. CDR3 in amino acids: CASSTTSGSVSGAGELFF. Here the CDR3 DNA reads TGCGCCAGCAGCACGACTAGCGGGAGTGTTAGCGGCGCCGGGGAGCTGTTTTTT. The whole variable domain, filled in from reference TRBV5-1 and TRBJ2-2, reads KAGVTQTPRYLIKTRGQQVTLSCSPISGHRSVSWYQQTPGQGLQFLFEYFSETQRNKGNFPGRFSGRQFSNSRSEMNVSTLELGDSALYLCASSTTSGSVSGAGELFFGEGSRLTVL.

The chain joins TRBV11-2 to TRBJ1-2, with TRBD1 identical over 9 bases. CDR1 and CDR2 (germline): SGHAT, FQNNGV. This CDR3 has 17 residues. V dropped 0 bases and J dropped 4; count of bases not matched to a gene: 9. CDR3 protein: CASSLDDGGQGAYGYTF. The CDR3 bases are TGTGCCAGCAGCTTAGATGATGGGGGACAGGGAGCCTATGGCTACACCTTC.

The rearrangement uses TRBV5-4 and TRBJ2-3; 7 nucleotides line up with TRBD1. In germline, CDR1 is SGHNT, CDR2 YYREEE (reference sequence). The CDR3 sequence is 17 residues long. Trimming at V came to 0 bases and at J to 0 bases, leaving 7 bases not matched to a gene. The DNA of the CDR3 is TGTGCCAGCAGCTTGGGTAAGGGGGCTTCTAGCACAGATACGCAGTATTTT. Amino acid sequence: CASSLGKGASSTDTQYF.

The chain couples TRBV2 to TRBJ2-7; 7 bases are a match to TRBD2. V dropped 2 bases and J dropped 9; count of bases not matched to a gene: 13. The CDR3 totals 15 residues. Germline V gives CDR1 SNHLY, CDR2 FYNNEI. As DNA, the CDR3 is TGTGCCAGCAGTGAATGGGCTAGCGGTCTCAGTGGGCAGTACTTC. Protein: CASSEWASGLSGQYF.

CDR3 in amino acids: CAIKDNRAYEQYF. CDR3 in DNA: TGTGCCATCAAGGACAACCGCGCCTACGAGCAGTACTTC. The V gene is TRBV6-1, the J gene TRBJ2-7, with D possibly TRBD1 on 5 matching bases. V was clipped by 10 bases and J by 2 bases, with 15 bases between them. The CDR3 runs 13 residues. CDR1 is MNHNS and CDR2 is SASEGT in the germline V gene.